The present TCR beta chain was sequenced within a study of Graves' ophthalmopathy and Graves' hyperthyroidism. The authors amplified TCR beta CDR3 regions, and they did so from RNA transcripts for repertoire sequencing. First-round RT-PCR relied on HTBI primers, and a second-round multiplex PCR came next. TCRdb analysed the multiplex PCR reads with MiXCR anew, one entry per CDR3 protein. Of some 410,000 distinct CDR3 sequences detected, around 20% appear once; the ten largest clones hold roughly 3%. The CDR3 has 12 amino acids. CDR1 SNHLY and CDR2 FYNNEI come from the germline V gene. The V end lost 7 bases, the J end lost 3 bases, and 10 bases lay between the germline ends. This clonotype has ten or more counts. Absence of ophthalmopathy within 18 months of follow-up defined stable hyperthyroidism. Other autoimmune disease, uncontrolled infection, pregnancy and lactation led to exclusion. The evidence that diagnosis relied on was clinical symptoms, serum thyroxine, TRAb, thyroid ultrasound and orbital computed tomography. What supplied the PBMCs was about 9.8 ml of fresh peripheral blood.

The chain couples TRBV2 to TRBJ2-7, with a tentative D call TRBD1 (5 bases). The sequence came from a woman younger than 30 with stable Graves' hyperthyroidism. The sequenced sample was peripheral blood. DNA of the CDR3: TGTGCCAGCAAGACAGACAGCTACGAGCAGTACTTC. It yields the protein CASKTDSYEQYF.